One sample yielded the 14 T cell receptor beta chains listed below, sequenced in a study of blood T cell repertoires in COVID-19. Data came from immunoSEQ multiplex PCR; TCRdb stores just in-frame clones and leaves some out. The table records around 130,000 clones, roughly four fifths of them present only once. Sample: peripheral blood. These receptors all stem from a human donor in a cohort sampled during active COVID-19.

The V and J genes are TRBV19 and TRBJ2-5; D call uncertain. V was pared by 2 bases and J by 4 bases, with 11 bases between. The CDR3 covers 14 residues. Germline lookup yields CDR1 LNHDA and CDR2 SQIVND (reference sequence). CDR3 DNA: TGTGCCAGTAGTATAACGCACAGAAGAGAGACCCAGTACTTC. It specifies CASSITHRRETQYF.

V usage is TRBV5-1 and J usage is TRBJ2-3; 14 bases fit TRBD2. The CDR3 length is 16 residues. Trimming at V came to 4 bases and at J to 4 bases, leaving 5 bases not matched to a gene. Germline V gene sequence: CDR1 SGHRS, CDR2 YFSETQ. The CDR3 protein is CASSARLAGGPDTQYF. The DNA for the CDR3 is TGCGCCAGCAGCGCAAGACTAGCGGGGGGGCCAGATACGCAGTATTTT.

The chain employs TRBV29-1 and TRBJ1-1; 8 bases fit TRBD1. CDR1 and CDR2 (germline): SQVTM, ANQGSEA. V dropped 5 bases and J dropped 0; count of bases not matched to a gene: 2. This CDR3 comprises 13 residues. In DNA, the CDR3 is TGCAGCGTTTGGACAGGGATGAACACTGAAGCTTTCTTT. It encodes CSVWTGMNTEAFF.

For the CDR3, the DNA is TGTGCCAGCAGTGAAGCGTGGCGCTACACCTTC. Protein: CASSEAWRYTF. The chain couples TRBV6-1 to TRBJ1-2; D not certain. CDR3 length: 11 residues. The V gene lost 0 bases and the J gene lost 9 bases, with 5 bases spanning the gap. Germline-derived CDR1 and CDR2 are MNHNS and SASEGT.

The chain joins TRBV19 to TRBJ1-1, with D unclear. V was cut by 3 bases and J by 2 bases, with 10 bases left in between. Germline V gene data show CDR1 as LNHDA and CDR2 as SQIVND (reference sequence). CDR3 length: 14 residues. CDR3 sequence: CASSIQQANTEAFF. For the CDR3, the DNA is TGTGCCAGTAGTATCCAGCAGGCTAACACTGAAGCTTTCTTT.

The chain carries TRBV24-1 and TRBJ2-5, with TRBD2 matching 7 bases. The CDR3 is made up of 14 amino acids. Per germline, CDR1 KGHDR and CDR2 SFDVKD. V trimming: 0 bases; J trimming: 5 bases; junction bases outside the gene matches: 2. CDR3 protein: CATSDLRGEETQYF. Here the CDR3 DNA reads TGTGCCACCAGTGATTTGCGGGGGGAGGAGACCCAGTACTTC.

J is TRBJ2-3 and V is TRBV6-5, with TRBD1 matching 11 bases. The germline CDR1 and CDR2 sequences are MNHEY and SVGAGI. This CDR3 has 15 amino acids. V was clipped by 0 bases and J by 5 bases; unmatched bases: 1. The CDR3 is CASSYSGTGGDTQYF. The CDR3 DNA sequence: TGTGCCAGCAGTTACTCGGGGACAGGGGGAGATACGCAGTATTTT.

The V and J genes are TRBV5-6 and TRBJ2-7; D unclear. The CDR3 loop spans 13 amino acids. With 4 bases removed from V and 1 base from J, the gap between germline ends came to 9 bases. Germline CDR1 SGHDT, CDR2 YYEEEE. DNA of the CDR3: TGTGCCAGCAGCCACAGCAATTCCTACGAGCAGTACTTC. Translating gives CASSHSNSYEQYF.

The chain joins TRBV13 to TRBJ2-7, with TRBD1 as a possible D gene (5 bases). Trimming stripped 2 bases from V and 1 base from J, with 12 bases between. The germline V gene has CDR1 PRHDT and CDR2 FYEKMQ (reference sequence). This CDR3 has 15 amino acids. CDR3 coding DNA: TGTGCCAGCAGCTTAATAGGCCAGGGATCCTACGAGCAGTACTTC. It yields the protein CASSLIGQGSYEQYF. Variable domain in full (rest from reference TRBV13 and TRBJ2-7): AAGVIQSPRHLIKEKRETATLKCYPIPRHDTVYWYQQGPGQDPQFLISFYEKMQSDKGSIPDRFSAQQFSDYHSELNMSSLELGDSALYFCASSLIGQGSYEQYFGPGTRLTVT.

A single count supports this clone. The CDR3 here is CASSSDTPIGQYF. The CDR3, as DNA: TGTGCCAGCAGCTCGGACACTCCGATCGGACAGTACTTC. The chain combines TRBV16 with TRBJ2-7, with D possibly being TRBD1 (5 bases). Per the germline V gene, CDR1 is KGHSY and CDR2 is FQNENV. This CDR3 spans 13 amino acids. With 5 bases removed from V and 10 bases from J, the gap between germline ends came to 18 bases.

J is TRBJ2-2 and V is TRBV9; 7 bases line up with TRBD1. Germline V lookup: CDR1 SGDLS, CDR2 YYNGEE. The CDR3 spans 17 residues. With V trimmed by 3 bases and J by 3 bases, 11 bases remained unmatched. This CDR3 reads CASSAGQALYDTGELFF. CDR3 nucleotides: TGTGCCAGCAGCGCTGGACAGGCCCTTTATGACACCGGGGAGCTGTTTTTT.

This sequence joins TRBV28 and TRBJ1-5; 12 bases match TRBD1. Per the germline V gene, CDR1 is MDHEN and CDR2 is SYDVKM. The CDR3 spans 15 residues. The trim removed 6 bases at V and 6 bases at J, leaving 6 bases unmatched. DNA for the CDR3: TGTGCCAGCAGCTTAGGGACAGGGGGCATTCAGCCCCAGCATTTT. Translation gives CASSLGTGGIQPQHF. Full variable domain (rest looked up from reference TRBV28 and TRBJ1-5): DVKVTQSSRYLVKRTGEKVFLECVQDMDHENMFWYRQDPGLGLRLIYFSYDVKMKEKGDIPEGYSVSREKKERFSLILESASTNQTSMYLCASSLGTGGIQPQHFGDGTRLSIL.

This clone was seen a few times. This chain connects TRBV12-3 or TRBV12-4 to TRBJ1-2; possible D gene TRBD1, 6 bases. Deletions cut 5 bases from V and 4 bases from J, with 11 bases between. The CDR3 spans 13 residues. The CDR3 bases are TGTGCCAGCAGTCAACAGGGTTCCTATGGCTACACCTTC. This codes for CASSQQGSYGYTF.

The chain recombines TRBV3-1 (or the pseudogene TRBV3-2) with TRBJ2-7, with D tentatively TRBD1 (6 bases). Germline V CDR1 and CDR2: LGHDT, YNNKEL (reference sequence). V was cut by 5 bases and J by 6 bases, with 14 bases left in between. The length of the CDR3 is 13 residues. CDR3 nucleotide sequence: TGTGCCAGCAGCAAACAACAGGGATCCGAGCAGTACTTC. Translation gives CASSKQQGSEQYF.